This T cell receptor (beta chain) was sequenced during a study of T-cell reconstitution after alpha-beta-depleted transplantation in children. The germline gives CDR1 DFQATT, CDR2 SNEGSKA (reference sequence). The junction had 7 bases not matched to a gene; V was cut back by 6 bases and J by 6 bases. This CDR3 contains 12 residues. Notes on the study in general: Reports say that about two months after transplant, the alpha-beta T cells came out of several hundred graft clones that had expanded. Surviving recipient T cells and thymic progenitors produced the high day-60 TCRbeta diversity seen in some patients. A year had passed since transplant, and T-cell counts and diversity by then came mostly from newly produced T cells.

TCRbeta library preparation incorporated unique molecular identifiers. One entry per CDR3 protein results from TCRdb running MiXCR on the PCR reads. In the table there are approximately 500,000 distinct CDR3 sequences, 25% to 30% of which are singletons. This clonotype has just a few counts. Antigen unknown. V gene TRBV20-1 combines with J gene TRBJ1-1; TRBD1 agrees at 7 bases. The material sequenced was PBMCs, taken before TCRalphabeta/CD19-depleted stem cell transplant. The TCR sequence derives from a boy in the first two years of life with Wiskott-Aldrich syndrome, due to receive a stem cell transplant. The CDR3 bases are TGCAGTGCGCTGTGGGACAGCCCTGAAGCTTTCTTT. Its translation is CSALWDSPEAFF.